Listed below are T cell receptor beta chains from one sample, sequenced in a study of shared clonotypes between healthy human individuals. Only in-frame clones appear in the TCRdb table, and some are missing; sequencing was by immunoSEQ multiplex PCR. The sample includes hundreds of thousands of clones, 76% of them seen just once. Source material: PBMCs. All receptors come from a woman aged 40 to 50 in good health. Some clones in this sample may be carry-over from other donors' samples. CDR3s include the opening cysteine and the closing phenylalanine or tryptophan. Fields, in order: CDR3 protein, CDR3 DNA, V gene, clone size, J gene, D gene. The D gene is left open where the match is weak. Not all rows give a size; the values are once, few, many and, for expanded clones, a class.

cdr3_aa: CASSFPGGEGAGELFF
cdr3_nt: TGTGCCAGCAGCTTCCCCGGCGGGGAAGGGGCCGGGGAGCTGTTTTTT
v_call: TRBV12-1
clone_size: NA
j_call: TRBJ2-2
d_call: NA

cdr3_aa: CASSPRGQGVSYEQYF
cdr3_nt: TGTGCCAGCTCACCACGAGGACAGGGGGTCTCCTACGAGCAGTACTTC
v_call: TRBV18
clone_size: NA
j_call: TRBJ2-7
d_call: TRBD1

cdr3_aa: CASRPYRGPYEQYF
cdr3_nt: TGTGCCAGCAGACCATACAGGGGGCCCTACGAGCAGTACTTC
v_call: TRBV27
clone_size: NA
j_call: TRBJ2-7
d_call: TRBD1

cdr3_aa: CASGQASGNTIYF
cdr3_nt: TGTGCCAGCGGACAGGCCTCTGGAAACACCATATATTTT
v_call: TRBV9
clone_size: NA
j_call: TRBJ1-3
d_call: TRBD1

cdr3_aa: CASTIADTQYF
cdr3_nt: TGTGCCTCCACGATTGCAGATACGCAGTATTTT
v_call: TRBV2
clone_size: NA
j_call: TRBJ2-3
d_call: NA

cdr3_aa: CASSQGGGHTGELFF
cdr3_nt: TGCGCCAGCAGCCAAGGGGGGGGCCACACCGGGGAGCTGTTTTTT
v_call: TRBV4-1
clone_size: NA
j_call: TRBJ2-2
d_call: NA

cdr3_aa: CASSLEGTLPYEQYF
cdr3_nt: TGTGCCAGCAGCTTAGAAGGGACTCTCCCCTACGAGCAGTACTTC
v_call: TRBV7-2
clone_size: once
j_call: TRBJ2-7
d_call: NA

cdr3_aa: CASSLRTNRGDTQYF
cdr3_nt: TGTGCCAGCAGTTTACGAACCAACCGAGGGGATACGCAGTATTTT
v_call: TRBV27
clone_size: NA
j_call: TRBJ2-3
d_call: NA

cdr3_aa: CASSPETSGSSYNEQFF
cdr3_nt: TGTGCCAGCTCACCGGAGACTAGCGGGAGCTCCTACAATGAGCAGTTCTTC
v_call: TRBV18
clone_size: NA
j_call: TRBJ2-1
d_call: TRBD2

cdr3_aa: CASSQDRGSHEKLFF
cdr3_nt: TGCGCCAGCAGCCAAGATCGGGGGTCACATGAAAAACTGTTTTTT
v_call: TRBV4-3
clone_size: NA
j_call: TRBJ1-4
d_call: NA

cdr3_aa: CASTATSAEQFF
cdr3_nt: TGTGCCAGCACCGCGACTAGCGCTGAGCAGTTCTTC
v_call: TRBV28
clone_size: NA
j_call: TRBJ2-1
d_call: TRBD2

cdr3_aa: CASSDRGRVDTEAFF
cdr3_nt: TGTGCCAGCAGTGATAGGGGGCGGGTGGACACTGAAGCTTTCTTT
v_call: TRBV6-1
clone_size: NA
j_call: TRBJ1-1
d_call: TRBD1

cdr3_aa: CASSSGGGRQPQHF
cdr3_nt: TGTGCCAGCAGTTCCGGAGGGGGCCGTCAGCCCCAGCATTTT
v_call: TRBV6-5
clone_size: NA
j_call: TRBJ1-5
d_call: TRBD1

cdr3_aa: CASSPGLGTDTQYF
cdr3_nt: TGCGCCAGCAGCCCGGGACTAGGCACAGATACGCAGTATTTT
v_call: TRBV5-1
clone_size: NA
j_call: TRBJ2-3
d_call: TRBD2

cdr3_aa: CASTREYEQFF
cdr3_nt: TGTGCCAGCACGCGGGAATATGAGCAGTTCTTC
v_call: TRBV6-5
clone_size: NA
j_call: TRBJ2-1
d_call: NA

cdr3_aa: CASSKNDEVGDQPQHF
cdr3_nt: TGTGCCAGCAGCAAAAACGATGAAGTTGGGGATCAGCCCCAGCATTTT
v_call: TRBV21-1
clone_size: NA
j_call: TRBJ1-5
d_call: NA

cdr3_aa: CASSGQSNQPQHF
cdr3_nt: TGTGCCAGCTCCGGGCAGAGCAATCAGCCCCAGCATTTT
v_call: TRBV18
clone_size: once
j_call: TRBJ1-5
d_call: NA

cdr3_aa: CSVERGRGETQYF
cdr3_nt: TGCAGTGTTGAAAGAGGCAGGGGAGAGACCCAGTACTTC
v_call: TRBV29-1
clone_size: once
j_call: TRBJ2-5
d_call: NA

cdr3_aa: CASRQRTAGQLHYGYTF
cdr3_nt: TGTGCCAGCAGGCAACGTACCGCGGGACAGCTCCACTATGGCTACACCTTC
v_call: TRBV28
clone_size: NA
j_call: TRBJ1-2
d_call: TRBD1

cdr3_aa: CASRYRANTEAFF
cdr3_nt: TGTGCCAGCAGGTACAGGGCGAACACTGAAGCTTTCTTT
v_call: TRBV5-8
clone_size: NA
j_call: TRBJ1-1
d_call: NA

cdr3_aa: CASSFNRREAETQYF
cdr3_nt: TGTGCCAGCAGTTTTAATCGGCGGGAGGCCGAGACCCAGTACTTC
v_call: TRBV28
clone_size: NA
j_call: TRBJ2-5
d_call: TRBD2

cdr3_aa: CASSFAFARTGYEQYF
cdr3_nt: TGTGCCAGCAGCTTCGCATTTGCTAGGACTGGCTACGAGCAGTACTTC
v_call: TRBV7-3
clone_size: NA
j_call: TRBJ2-7
d_call: NA

cdr3_aa: CASSLGPRQGVETQYF
cdr3_nt: TGCGCCAGCAGCTTAGGACCTAGACAGGGTGTAGAGACCCAGTACTTC
v_call: TRBV5-1
clone_size: NA
j_call: TRBJ2-5
d_call: TRBD1

cdr3_aa: CASSLRLAGADTQYF
cdr3_nt: TGTGCCAGCAGCTTAAGACTAGCGGGAGCAGATACGCAGTATTTT
v_call: TRBV7-2
clone_size: NA
j_call: TRBJ2-3
d_call: TRBD2

cdr3_aa: CASSLQGGETEAFF
cdr3_nt: TGTGCCAGTAGTTTACAGGGGGGAGAAACTGAAGCTTTCTTT
v_call: TRBV19
clone_size: NA
j_call: TRBJ1-1
d_call: TRBD1

cdr3_aa: CASSSDPGRVGTEAFF
cdr3_nt: TGTGCCAGCAGCTCCGACCCGGGGCGCGTGGGAACTGAAGCTTTCTTT
v_call: TRBV5-4
clone_size: NA
j_call: TRBJ1-1
d_call: NA

cdr3_aa: CASSLRLSGADTQYF
cdr3_nt: TGTGCCAGCAGCTTAAGACTAAGCGGGGCAGATACGCAGTATTTT
v_call: TRBV7-3
clone_size: NA
j_call: TRBJ2-3
d_call: TRBD2

cdr3_aa: CASTDGSPPAKNIQYF
cdr3_nt: TGTGCCAGCACCGACGGCAGTCCACCTGCCAAAAACATTCAGTACTTC
v_call: TRBV2
clone_size: NA
j_call: TRBJ2-4
d_call: NA

cdr3_aa: CASSDLVDRGAEQYF
cdr3_nt: TGCGCCAGCAGTGACTTAGTCGACCGCGGGGCCGAGCAGTACTTC
v_call: TRBV10-1
clone_size: NA
j_call: TRBJ2-7
d_call: NA

cdr3_aa: CASRPDWGSGELFF
cdr3_nt: TGTGCCAGCAGACCTGACTGGGGGTCCGGGGAGCTGTTTTTT
v_call: TRBV2
clone_size: NA
j_call: TRBJ2-2
d_call: NA

cdr3_aa: CATSVGGSAYEQYF
cdr3_nt: TGTGCCACCTCAGTCGGGGGATCGGCCTACGAGCAGTACTTC
v_call: TRBV15
clone_size: NA
j_call: TRBJ2-7
d_call: NA

cdr3_aa: CASSITASYEQYF
cdr3_nt: TGTGCCAGTAGTATAACTGCCAGCTACGAGCAGTACTTC
v_call: TRBV19
clone_size: NA
j_call: TRBJ2-7
d_call: NA

cdr3_aa: CASSSQDSYYGYTF
cdr3_nt: TGTGCCAGCAGTTCCCAGGACAGCTACTATGGCTACACCTTC
v_call: TRBV6-5
clone_size: NA
j_call: TRBJ1-2
d_call: NA

cdr3_aa: CASSPGGQSNTEAFF
cdr3_nt: TGTGCCAGCAGCCCGGGGGGACAGTCGAACACTGAAGCTTTCTTT
v_call: TRBV9
clone_size: NA
j_call: TRBJ1-1
d_call: TRBD1

cdr3_aa: CATSSDNEQFF
cdr3_nt: TGTGCCACCAGCTCGGACAATGAGCAGTTCTTC
v_call: TRBV15
clone_size: NA
j_call: TRBJ2-1
d_call: NA

cdr3_aa: CAWSVYNSPLHF
cdr3_nt: TGTGCCTGGAGTGTCTATAATTCACCCCTCCACTTT
v_call: TRBV30
clone_size: NA
j_call: TRBJ1-6
d_call: NA

cdr3_aa: CASSKGTPYEQYF
cdr3_nt: TGTGCCAGTTCTAAAGGGACCCCCTACGAGCAGTACTTC
v_call: TRBV19
clone_size: few
j_call: TRBJ2-7
d_call: NA

cdr3_aa: CASSFPPTGRETQYF
cdr3_nt: TGTGCCAGCAGCTTCCCACCGACAGGGAGAGAGACCCAGTACTTC
v_call: TRBV7-8
clone_size: NA
j_call: TRBJ2-5
d_call: TRBD1

cdr3_aa: CAWSLGYTDTQYF
cdr3_nt: TGTGCCTGGAGCCTAGGATACACAGATACGCAGTATTTT
v_call: TRBV30
clone_size: many
j_call: TRBJ2-3
d_call: NA

cdr3_aa: CAWSVGVEQYF
cdr3_nt: TGTGCCTGGAGTGTAGGGGTCGAGCAGTACTTC
v_call: TRBV30
clone_size: NA
j_call: TRBJ2-7
d_call: NA

cdr3_aa: CASSYITLEQGTGYTF
cdr3_nt: TGTGCCAGCAGTTACATCACATTAGAGCAGGGAACTGGCTACACCTTC
v_call: TRBV28
clone_size: many
j_call: TRBJ1-2
d_call: NA

cdr3_aa: CASNSGGGTSYNEQFF
cdr3_nt: TGCGCCAGCAACTCAGGAGGAGGGACAAGCTACAATGAGCAGTTCTTC
v_call: TRBV5-1
clone_size: NA
j_call: TRBJ2-1
d_call: NA

cdr3_aa: CASRRLAGGQETQYF
cdr3_nt: TGTGCCAGCAGACGTCTAGCGGGAGGTCAAGAGACCCAGTACTTC
v_call: TRBV28
clone_size: many
j_call: TRBJ2-5
d_call: TRBD2

cdr3_aa: CASSYRDTFYGYTF
cdr3_nt: TGTGCCAGTAGTTACCGGGACACGTTTTATGGCTACACCTTC
v_call: TRBV19
clone_size: few
j_call: TRBJ1-2
d_call: NA

cdr3_aa: CSGRQGRELFF
cdr3_nt: TGCAGCGGGCGACAGGGGAGGGAGCTGTTTTTT
v_call: TRBV29-1
clone_size: NA
j_call: TRBJ2-2
d_call: TRBD1

cdr3_aa: CASSTRDRDEAFF
cdr3_nt: TGTGCCAGCAGCACCCGAGACAGGGATGAAGCTTTCTTT
v_call: TRBV7-9
clone_size: few
j_call: TRBJ1-1
d_call: TRBD1

cdr3_aa: CASSSWTSGSDEQYF
cdr3_nt: TGTGCCAGCAGTTCCTGGACTAGCGGGAGCGACGAGCAGTACTTC
v_call: TRBV28
clone_size: NA
j_call: TRBJ2-7
d_call: TRBD2

cdr3_aa: CASSSERYTDTQYF
cdr3_nt: TGTGCCAGCAGTAGCGAGCGGTACACAGATACGCAGTATTTT
v_call: TRBV27
clone_size: NA
j_call: TRBJ2-3
d_call: NA

cdr3_aa: CASSVSSHQPQHF
cdr3_nt: TGTGCCAGCAGCGTATCGTCGCATCAGCCCCAGCATTTT
v_call: TRBV9
clone_size: NA
j_call: TRBJ1-5
d_call: NA

cdr3_aa: CASSPRVTGELFF
cdr3_nt: TGTGCCAGCAGCCCTAGGGTCACCGGGGAGCTGTTTTTT
v_call: TRBV11-3
clone_size: NA
j_call: TRBJ2-2
d_call: NA

cdr3_aa: CASGDRVGETQYF
cdr3_nt: TGCGCCAGCGGCGACAGGGTGGGGGAGACCCAGTACTTC
v_call: TRBV5-1
clone_size: NA
j_call: TRBJ2-5
d_call: TRBD1

cdr3_aa: CASSLSYRVSETQYF
cdr3_nt: TGTGCCAGCAGCTTATCGTACAGGGTATCAGAGACCCAGTACTTC
v_call: TRBV7-9
clone_size: NA
j_call: TRBJ2-5
d_call: NA

cdr3_aa: CASSPTTGLGTEAFF
cdr3_nt: TGTGCCAGCAGCCCCACAACAGGGTTGGGGACTGAAGCTTTCTTT
v_call: TRBV9
clone_size: NA
j_call: TRBJ1-1
d_call: NA

cdr3_aa: CASSIDRGNTEAFF
cdr3_nt: TGTGCCAGTAGTATAGATCGGGGGAACACTGAAGCTTTCTTT
v_call: TRBV19
clone_size: NA
j_call: TRBJ1-1
d_call: NA

cdr3_aa: CASSHTSGYNEQFF
cdr3_nt: TGTGCCAGCAGCCACACTAGTGGCTACAATGAGCAGTTCTTC
v_call: TRBV5-6
clone_size: NA
j_call: TRBJ2-1
d_call: NA

cdr3_aa: CASSLSVSREQPQHF
cdr3_nt: TGTGCCAGCAGTTTATCGGTAAGCAGGGAACAGCCCCAGCATTTT
v_call: TRBV27
clone_size: NA
j_call: TRBJ1-5
d_call: NA

cdr3_aa: CAWSVGYYEQYF
cdr3_nt: TGTGCCTGGAGTGTAGGATACTACGAGCAGTACTTC
v_call: TRBV30
clone_size: NA
j_call: TRBJ2-7
d_call: NA

cdr3_aa: CASSVPGLAGGSSYNEQFF
cdr3_nt: TGCGCCAGCAGTGTACCGGGACTAGCGGGAGGGAGCTCCTACAATGAGCAGTTCTTC
v_call: TRBV10-2
clone_size: NA
j_call: TRBJ2-1
d_call: TRBD2

cdr3_aa: CASSQSGTSGGDEQYF
cdr3_nt: TGCGCCAGCAGCCAATCCGGGACTAGCGGGGGGGACGAGCAGTACTTC
v_call: TRBV4-1
clone_size: NA
j_call: TRBJ2-7
d_call: TRBD2